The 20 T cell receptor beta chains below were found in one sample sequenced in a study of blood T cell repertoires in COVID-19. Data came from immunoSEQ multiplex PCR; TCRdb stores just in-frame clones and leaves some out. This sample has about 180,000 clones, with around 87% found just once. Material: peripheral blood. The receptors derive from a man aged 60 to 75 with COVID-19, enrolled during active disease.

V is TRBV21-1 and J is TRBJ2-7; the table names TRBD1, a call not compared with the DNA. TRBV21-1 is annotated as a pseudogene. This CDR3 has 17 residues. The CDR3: CASTSIVPGQGLAEQYF. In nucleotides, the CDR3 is TGTGCCAGCACCTCCATTGTGCCGGGACAGGGGTTAGCAGAGCAGTACTTC.

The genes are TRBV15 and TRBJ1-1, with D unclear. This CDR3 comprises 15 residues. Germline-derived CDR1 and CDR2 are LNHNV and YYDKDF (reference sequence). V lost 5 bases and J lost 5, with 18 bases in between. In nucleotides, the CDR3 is TGTGCCACCAGCCCCGATTTTAAACGGAGAACTGAAGCTTTCTTT. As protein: CATSPDFKRRTEAFF.

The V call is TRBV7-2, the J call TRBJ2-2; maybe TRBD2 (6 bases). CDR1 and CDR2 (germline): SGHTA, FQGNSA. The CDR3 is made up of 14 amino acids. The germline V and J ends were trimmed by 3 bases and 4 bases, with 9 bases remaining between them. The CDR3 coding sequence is TGTGCCAGCAGCTTCGGACTAACCACCGGGGAGCTGTTTTTT. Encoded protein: CASSFGLTTGELFF.

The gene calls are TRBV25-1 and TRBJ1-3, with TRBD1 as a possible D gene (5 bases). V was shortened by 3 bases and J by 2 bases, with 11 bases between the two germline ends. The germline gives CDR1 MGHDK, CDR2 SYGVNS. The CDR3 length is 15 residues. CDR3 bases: TGTGCCAGCAGTGACTGGGGGGGAACTGGAAACACCATATATTTT. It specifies CASSDWGGTGNTIYF.

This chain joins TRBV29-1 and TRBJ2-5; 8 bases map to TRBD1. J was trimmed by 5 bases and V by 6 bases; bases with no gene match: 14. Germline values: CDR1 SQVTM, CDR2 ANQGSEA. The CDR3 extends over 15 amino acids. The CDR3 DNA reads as TGCAGCGTCACACAAACGGGACAGGTTGGGGAGACCCAGTACTTC. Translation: CSVTQTGQVGETQYF.

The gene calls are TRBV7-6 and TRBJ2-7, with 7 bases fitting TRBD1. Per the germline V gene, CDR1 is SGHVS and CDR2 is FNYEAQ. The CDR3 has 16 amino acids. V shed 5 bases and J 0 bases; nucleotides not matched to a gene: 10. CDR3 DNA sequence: TGTGCCAGCAGCCCCACGGTAGGGGGCGGCTCCTACGAGCAGTACTTC. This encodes CASSPTVGGGSYEQYF.

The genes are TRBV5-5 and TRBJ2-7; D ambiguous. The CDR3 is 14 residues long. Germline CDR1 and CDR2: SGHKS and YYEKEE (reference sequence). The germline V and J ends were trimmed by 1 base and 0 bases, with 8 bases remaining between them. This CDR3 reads CASSLTTGSYEQYF. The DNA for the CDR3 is TGTGCCAGCAGCTTGACGACGGGCTCCTACGAGCAGTACTTC.

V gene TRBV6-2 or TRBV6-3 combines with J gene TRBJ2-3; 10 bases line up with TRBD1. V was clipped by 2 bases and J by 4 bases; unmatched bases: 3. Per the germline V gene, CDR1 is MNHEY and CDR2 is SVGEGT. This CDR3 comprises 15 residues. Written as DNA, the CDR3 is TGTGCCAGCAGTTACGGGACAGGGGCCCCAGATACGCAGTATTTT. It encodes CASSYGTGAPDTQYF.

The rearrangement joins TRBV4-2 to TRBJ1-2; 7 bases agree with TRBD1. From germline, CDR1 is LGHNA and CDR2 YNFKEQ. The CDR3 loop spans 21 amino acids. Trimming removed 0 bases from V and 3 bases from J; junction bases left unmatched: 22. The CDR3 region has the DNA TGTGCCAGCAGCCAAGATGATGGGGACAGCCTGCCCATCAAGCCACACTATGGCTACACCTTC. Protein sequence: CASSQDDGDSLPIKPHYGYTF.

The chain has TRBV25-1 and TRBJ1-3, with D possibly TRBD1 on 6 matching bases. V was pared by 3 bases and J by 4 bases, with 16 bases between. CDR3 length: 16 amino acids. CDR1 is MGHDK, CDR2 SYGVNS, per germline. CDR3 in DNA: TGTGCCAGCAGTGACGGGGGGGCAGGGAAAGGAAACACCATATATTTT. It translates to CASSDGGAGKGNTIYF.

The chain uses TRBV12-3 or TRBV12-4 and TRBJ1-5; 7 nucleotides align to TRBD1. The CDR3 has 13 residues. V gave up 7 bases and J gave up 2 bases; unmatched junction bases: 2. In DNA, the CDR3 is TGTGCCAGCAATCAGGGGGGCAATCAGCCCCAGCATTTT. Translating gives CASNQGGNQPQHF.

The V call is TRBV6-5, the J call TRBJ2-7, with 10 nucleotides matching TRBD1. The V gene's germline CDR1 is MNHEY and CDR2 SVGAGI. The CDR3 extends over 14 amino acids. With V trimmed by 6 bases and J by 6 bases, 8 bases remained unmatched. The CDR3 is CASSRDRGIGEQYF. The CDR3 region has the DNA TGTGCCAGCAGCCGGGACAGGGGAATCGGCGAGCAGTACTTC.

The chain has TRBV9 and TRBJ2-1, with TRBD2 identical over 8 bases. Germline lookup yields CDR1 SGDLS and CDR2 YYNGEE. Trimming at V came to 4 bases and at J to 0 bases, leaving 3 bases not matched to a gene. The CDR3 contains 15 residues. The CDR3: CASSFTSGSYNEQFF. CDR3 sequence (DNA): TGTGCCAGCAGCTTTACTAGCGGCTCCTACAATGAGCAGTTCTTC.

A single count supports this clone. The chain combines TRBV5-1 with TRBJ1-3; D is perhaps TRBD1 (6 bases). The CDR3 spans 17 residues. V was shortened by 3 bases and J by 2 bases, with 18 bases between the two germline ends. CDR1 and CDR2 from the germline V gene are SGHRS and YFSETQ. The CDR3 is CASSSLGGDNPGNTIYF. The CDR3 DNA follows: TGCGCCAGCAGCTCACTGGGAGGGGACAACCCTGGAAACACCATATATTTT.

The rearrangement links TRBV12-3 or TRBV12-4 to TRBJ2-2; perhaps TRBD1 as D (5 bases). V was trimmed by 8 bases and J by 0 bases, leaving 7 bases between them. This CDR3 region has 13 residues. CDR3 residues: CASDSSNTGELFF. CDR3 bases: TGTGCCAGCGACAGCTCGAACACCGGGGAGCTGTTTTTT.

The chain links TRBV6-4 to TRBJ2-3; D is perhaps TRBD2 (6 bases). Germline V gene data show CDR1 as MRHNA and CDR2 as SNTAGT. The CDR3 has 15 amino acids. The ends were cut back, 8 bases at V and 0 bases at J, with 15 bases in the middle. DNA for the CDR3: TGTGCCAGCTCCAGCGGAGGGTTAAGCACAGATACGCAGTATTTT. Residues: CASSSGGLSTDTQYF.

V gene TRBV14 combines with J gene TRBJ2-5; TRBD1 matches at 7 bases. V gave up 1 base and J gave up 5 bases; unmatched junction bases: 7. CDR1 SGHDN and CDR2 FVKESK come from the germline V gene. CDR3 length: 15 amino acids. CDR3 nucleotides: TGTGCCAGCAGCCAAGGGAACAGGGGACGGGAGACCCAGTACTTC. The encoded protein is CASSQGNRGRETQYF.

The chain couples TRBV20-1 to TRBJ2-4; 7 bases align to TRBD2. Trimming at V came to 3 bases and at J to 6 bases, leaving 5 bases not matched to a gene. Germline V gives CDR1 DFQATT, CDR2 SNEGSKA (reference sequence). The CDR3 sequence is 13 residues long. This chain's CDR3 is CSASGGTTNIQYF. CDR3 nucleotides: TGCAGTGCTAGTGGGGGGACTACAAACATTCAGTACTTC.

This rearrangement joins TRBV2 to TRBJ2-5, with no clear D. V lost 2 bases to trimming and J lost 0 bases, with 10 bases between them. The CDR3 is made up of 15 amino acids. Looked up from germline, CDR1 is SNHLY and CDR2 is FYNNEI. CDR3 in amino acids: CASSEIGGYQETQYF. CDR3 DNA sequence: TGTGCCAGCAGTGAAATAGGCGGATACCAAGAGACCCAGTACTTC.

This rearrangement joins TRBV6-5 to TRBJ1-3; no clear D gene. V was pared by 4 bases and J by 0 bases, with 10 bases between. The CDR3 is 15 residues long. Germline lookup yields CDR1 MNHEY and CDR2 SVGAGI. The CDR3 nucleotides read TGTGCCAGCAGTTTATTACAGAGCTCTGGAAACACCATATATTTT. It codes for CASSLLQSSGNTIYF.